The 4 T cell receptor beta chains listed next were all sequenced from one sample in a study of OX40 agonist ivuxolimab in advanced cancers. Profiled with immunoSEQ multiplex PCR; TCRdb holds only in-frame clones, not every one. Of about 31,000 clones in the sample, 75% to 95% were seen once. The sequencing here drew on CD4+ or CD8+ T cells sorted from blood, taken in a trial of the OX40 agonist ivuxolimab. The receptors were gathered from an adult with an advanced solid tumor such as melanoma, head and neck, liver or kidney cancer.

The rearrangement uses TRBV10-3 and TRBJ1-2; D uncertain. The germline V and J ends were trimmed by 6 bases and 7 bases, with 12 bases remaining between them. CDR3 length equals 12 residues. Germline-derived CDR1 and CDR2 are ENHRY and SYGVKD. CDR3 in DNA: TGTGCCATCAGCACCAAAATGTTTGGCTACACCTTC. Residues: CAISTKMFGYTF.

The chain employs TRBV9 and TRBJ2-5; D is perhaps TRBD2 (6 bases). The V and J ends lost 0 bases and 5 bases respectively, with 14 bases between them. The germline V gene has CDR1 SGDLS and CDR2 YYNGEE. The CDR3 is 15 amino acids. CDR3 in amino acids: CASSVGTTDRETQYF. CDR3 bases: TGTGCCAGCAGCGTAGGGACTACCGACCGGGAGACCCAGTACTTC.

The chain recombines TRBV7-9 with TRBJ2-7; a possible D gene is TRBD2 (6 bases). Looked up from germline, CDR1 is SEHNR and CDR2 is FQNEAQ (reference sequence). The CDR3 contains 14 residues. The germline V and J ends were trimmed by 0 bases and 4 bases, with 10 bases remaining between them. DNA of the CDR3: TGTGCCAGCAGCTTAGCGGGGGGATTATACGAGCAGTACGTC. Translating it yields CASSLAGGLYEQYV.

The V call is TRBV27, the J call TRBJ2-7, with unresolved D. Deletions cut 1 base from V and 5 bases from J, with 9 bases between. Germline V gene sequence: CDR1 MNHEY, CDR2 SMNVEV (reference sequence). CDR3 length equals 13 residues. CDR3 sequence: CASSLLGSHEQYF. CDR3 nucleotides: TGTGCCAGCAGTTTATTAGGGTCCCACGAGCAGTACTTC.